The 10 T cell receptor beta chains below come from one sample, sequenced in a study of response to subunit inactivated influenza vaccine. TCRdb processed the RT-PCR reads anew with MiXCR; each CDR3 protein has one entry. The repertoire includes some 480,000 distinct CDR3 sequences, about a tenth of them detected once, and approximately 12% sits in the top ten. The sequencing here drew on PBMCs from blood, taken 40 to 50 days after vaccination. All receptors come from a man aged 45-65 years who received an inactivated influenza vaccine.

The genes are TRBV4-3 and TRBJ2-1; D might be TRBD1 or TRBD2, each matching 6 bases. The V gene lost 0 bases and the J gene lost 4 bases, with 22 bases spanning the gap. Germline loops: CDR1 LGHNA, CDR2 YSLEER. The CDR3 sequence is 19 residues long. In nucleotides, the CDR3 is TGCGCCAGCAGCCAAGATCGACTCTTTAGGGGGAGGAGTTACAATGAGCAGTTCTTC. Its protein product is CASSQDRLFRGRSYNEQFF.

The chain recombines TRBV7-8 with TRBJ2-1; 10 bases map to TRBD2. The CDR3 runs to 16 residues. Trimming removed 1 base from V and 9 bases from J; junction bases left unmatched: 9. Germline V lookup: CDR1 SGHVS, CDR2 FQNEAQ. The CDR3 DNA follows: TGTGCCAGCAGCTTAGGGGCTCTAATAGCGGGAGGTGAGCAGTTCTTC. It encodes CASSLGALIAGGEQFF.

This clonotype came up many times. The CDR3 region is CASSSKTSGGANEQFF. In DNA, the CDR3 is TGTGCCAGCAGCTCAAAGACTAGCGGGGGGGCCAATGAGCAGTTCTTC. The chain couples TRBV7-2 to TRBJ2-1; TRBD2 aligns across 14 bases. V dropped 4 bases and J dropped 6; count of bases not matched to a gene: 5. This CDR3 comprises 16 residues. Germline lookup yields CDR1 SGHTA and CDR2 FQGNSA.

This chain joins TRBV4-3 and TRBJ2-4; a weak D match, TRBD1 (6 bases). V lost 0 bases and J 0 bases, leaving 12 bases between the germline ends. The CDR3 totals 17 residues. CDR1 is LGHNA, CDR2 YSLEER, per germline. This chain's CDR3 is CASSQDRGTLAKNIQYF. The CDR3 DNA is TGCGCCAGCAGCCAAGATAGGGGGACCTTAGCCAAAAACATTCAGTACTTC.

This clonotype was observed a handful of times. J is TRBJ2-4 and V is TRBV20-1; 8 bases are a match to TRBD2. The CDR3 runs to 14 residues. V was pared by 1 base and J by 9 bases, with 8 bases of the junction left unmatched. From germline, CDR1 is DFQATT and CDR2 SNEGSKA (reference sequence). CDR3 bases: TGCAGTGCTAGAGCCGGGACTAGAAATCCCATTCAGTACTTC. As protein: CSARAGTRNPIQYF.

This clonotype came up many times. The V call is TRBV20-1, the J call TRBJ2-2; D may be TRBD2 (6 bases). CDR1 is DFQATT and CDR2 is SNEGSKA in the germline V gene (reference sequence). There are 16 residues in the CDR3. Trimming removed 0 bases from V and 6 bases from J, with 17 bases in between. CDR3 loop: CSARDPGGMRSGELFF. The CDR3 DNA reads as TGCAGTGCTAGAGATCCTGGAGGGATGCGTTCCGGGGAGCTGTTTTTT.

Concerning this clonotype itself: The junction and the germline gene differ at one end; a read error may be behind it. The chain is built from TRBV6-2 or TRBV6-3 and TRBJ2-2; D remains unclear. Germline lookup yields CDR1 MNHEY and CDR2 SVGEGT. The CDR3 sequence is 18 residues long. Written as DNA, the CDR3 is TGTGCCAGCAGTAGGGCCTTTACTGGGTTCACGAAGACCGGGGAGCTGTTTTTT. Translated, it gives CASSRAFTGFTKTGELFF.

This clonotype was counted a few times. The rearrangement joins TRBV7-4 to TRBJ2-1; 12 bases are a match to TRBD2. Germline trimming cut 2 bases from V and 5 bases from J; bases unmatched to any gene: 7. Germline V gives CDR1 SGHVT, CDR2 SQSDAQ. The CDR3 sequence is 17 residues long. The CDR3, as DNA: TGTGCCAGCAGCTTATTTCCCCGACTAGCGGGGGACAATGAGCAGTTCTTC. This sequence encodes CASSLFPRLAGDNEQFF.

This clonotype was detected ten times or more. The chain has TRBV6-2 or TRBV6-3 and TRBJ2-1, with a tentative D call TRBD2 (6 bases). Trimming removed 4 bases at V and 2 bases at J, with 15 bases between. The CDR3 runs 16 residues. CDR1 is MNHEY and CDR2 is SVGEGT in the germline V gene. CDR3 protein: CASSSYLAQAYNEQFF. Written as DNA, the CDR3 is TGTGCCAGCAGTTCATACCTAGCGCAGGCCTACAATGAGCAGTTCTTC.

This clonotype was seen a handful of times. This chain connects TRBV4-2 to TRBJ2-2, with no clear D. This CDR3 has 15 amino acids. Trimming removed 0 bases from V and 0 bases from J, with 5 bases in between. Germline lookup yields CDR1 LGHNA and CDR2 YNFKEQ. CDR3 sequence reads: CASSQEIANTGELFF. The CDR3 DNA is TGTGCCAGCAGCCAAGAAATAGCGAACACCGGGGAGCTGTTTTTT.